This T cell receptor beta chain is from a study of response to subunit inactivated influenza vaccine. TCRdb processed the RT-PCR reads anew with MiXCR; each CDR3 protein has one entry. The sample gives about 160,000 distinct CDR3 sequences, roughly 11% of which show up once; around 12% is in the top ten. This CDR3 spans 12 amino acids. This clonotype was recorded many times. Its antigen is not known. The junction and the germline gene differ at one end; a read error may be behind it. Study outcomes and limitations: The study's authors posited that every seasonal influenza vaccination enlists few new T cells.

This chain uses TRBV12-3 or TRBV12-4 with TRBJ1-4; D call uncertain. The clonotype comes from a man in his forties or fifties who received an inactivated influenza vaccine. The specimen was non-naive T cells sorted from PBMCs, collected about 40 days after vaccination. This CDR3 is CASSNQAGVQVF. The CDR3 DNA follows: TGTGCCAGCAGCAACCAAGCGGGAGTTCAGGTTTTT.